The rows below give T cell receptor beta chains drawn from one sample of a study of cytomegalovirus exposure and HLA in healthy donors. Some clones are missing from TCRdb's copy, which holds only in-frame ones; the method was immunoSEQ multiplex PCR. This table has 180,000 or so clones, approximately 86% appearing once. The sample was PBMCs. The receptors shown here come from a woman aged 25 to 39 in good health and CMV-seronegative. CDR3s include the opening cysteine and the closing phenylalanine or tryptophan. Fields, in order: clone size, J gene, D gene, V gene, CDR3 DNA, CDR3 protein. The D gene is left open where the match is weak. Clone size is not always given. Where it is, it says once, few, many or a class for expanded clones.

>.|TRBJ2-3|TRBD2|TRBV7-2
TGTGCCAGCAGCTCTGTACGGGGGGGTGATTCAGATACGCAGTATTTT
CASSSVRGGDSDTQYF
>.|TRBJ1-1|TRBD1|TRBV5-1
TGCGCCAGCAGCTTGGCGAGGGGGCACCTCACTGAAGCTTTCTTT
CASSLARGHLTEAFF
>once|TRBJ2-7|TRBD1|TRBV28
TGTGCCAGCAGTACCTACCGGGACAGGGGCTACGAGCAGTACTTC
CASSTYRDRGYEQYF
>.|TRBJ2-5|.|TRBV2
TGTGCCAGCAGTGAGCCCGGGATCTCGGAGACCCAGTACTTC
CASSEPGISETQYF
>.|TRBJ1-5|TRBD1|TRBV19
TGTGCCAGTGGGGACAGCCGCAATCAGCCCCAGCATTTT
CASGDSRNQPQHF
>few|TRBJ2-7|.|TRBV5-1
TGCGCCAGCAGCTTACAGGGAGAAGCCTACGAGCAGTACTTC
CASSLQGEAYEQYF
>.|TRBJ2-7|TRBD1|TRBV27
TGTGCCAGCAGCCCGGACAGGGGAGGTATAGCAGTCTACGAGCAGTACTTC
CASSPDRGGIAVYEQYF
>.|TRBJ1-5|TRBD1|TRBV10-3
TGTGCCATCAGTGAGTCCTCGGGACAGGGGATAAATCAGCCCCAGCATTTT
CAISESSGQGINQPQHF
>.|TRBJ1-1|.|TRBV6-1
TGTGCCAGCAGTTATCAGGGGAACACTGAAGCTTTCTTT
CASSYQGNTEAFF
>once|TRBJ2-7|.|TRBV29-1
TGCAGCGTTGCTACTGCGGGAAACTACGAGCAGTACTTC
CSVATAGNYEQYF
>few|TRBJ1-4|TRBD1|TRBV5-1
TGCGCCAGCAGCTTGGTAGGGACAGTAGAAAATGAAAAACTGTTTTTT
CASSLVGTVENEKLFF
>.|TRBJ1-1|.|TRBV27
TGTGCCAGCAGTTGGGCCAGGGAGGGCACTGAAGCTTTCTTT
CASSWAREGTEAFF
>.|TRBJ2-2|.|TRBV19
TGTGCCAGTAGTAGCCTGCGACTACAAGATAAATCTCCCGGGGAGCTGTTTTTT
CASSSLRLQDKSPGELFF
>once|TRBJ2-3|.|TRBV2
TGTGCCAGCAGTGGAATAGAACCTGACACAGATACGCAGTATTTT
CASSGIEPDTDTQYF
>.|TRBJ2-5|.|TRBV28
TGTGCCAGCAGTTCCCCAAGACAGGAAGAGACCCAGTACTTC
CASSSPRQEETQYF
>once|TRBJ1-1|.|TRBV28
TGTGCCAGCAGTTCCAGGGTAGGCTTGAACACTGAAGCTTTCTTT
CASSSRVGLNTEAFF
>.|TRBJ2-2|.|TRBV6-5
TGTGCCAGCAGTTACGAGGGGGACACCGGGGAGCTGTTTTTT
CASSYEGDTGELFF
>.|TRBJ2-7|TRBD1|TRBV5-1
TGCGCCAGCAGCTTACAGGGACAGGCCTACGAGCAGTACTTC
CASSLQGQAYEQYF
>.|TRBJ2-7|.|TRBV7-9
TGTTCCAGCAGCGCGGGCCTCTACGAGCAGTACTTC
CSSSAGLYEQYF
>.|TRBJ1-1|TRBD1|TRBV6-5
TGTGCCAGCACTAGGACAGGGGGCAATACTGAAGCTTTCTTT
CASTRTGGNTEAFF
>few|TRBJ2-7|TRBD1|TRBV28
TGTGCCAGCAACGTCAGGGGGAACGAGCAGTACTTC
CASNVRGNEQYF
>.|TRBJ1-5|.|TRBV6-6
TGTGCCAGCACATGGCAGAATCAGCCCCAGCATTTT
CASTWQNQPQHF
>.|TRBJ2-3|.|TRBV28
TGTGCCAGCAGCCCCAGTGGTGGCCGCACAGATACGCAGTATTTT
CASSPSGGRTDTQYF
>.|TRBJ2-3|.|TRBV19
TGTGCCAGTATGTACAGCGGGAGCACAGATACGCAGTATTTT
CASMYSGSTDTQYF